A selection of T cell receptor beta chains follows, all from one sample in a study of blood T cells in healthy people across ages. TCRdb independently ran MiXCR on the 5' RACE reads; one entry per CDR3 protein. The sample gives about 1.4 million distinct CDR3 sequences, approximately 59% of which show up once; about 6.7% is in the top ten. The material sequenced was blood. The receptors were sampled from a man aged 18-30 years in good health. Each CDR3 is given with its conserved first and last residue. The D gene is left open where the match is weak. Clone size, where shown, is once, few, many, or a class for clones that have expanded.

d_call,v_call,clone_size,j_call,cdr3_aa,cdr3_nt
-,TRBV27,-,TRBJ2-7,CASSLIGLAPSYEQYF,TGTGCCAGCAGTTTGATTGGGCTAGCGCCCTCCTACGAGCAGTACTTC
TRBD1,TRBV5-1,-,TRBJ2-7,CASSPGQGHYEQYF,TGCGCCAGCAGCCCGGGACAGGGGCACTACGAGCAGTACTTC
-,TRBV4-3,few,TRBJ2-3,CASSQNMKMTDTQYF,TGCGCCAGCAGCCAGAACATGAAAATGACAGATACGCAGTATTTT
-,TRBV4-2,-,TRBJ1-5,CATRLTFSNQPQHF,TGTGCCACCCGACTGACTTTTAGCAATCAGCCCCAGCATTTT
TRBD2,TRBV15,-,TRBJ2-1,CATSREGTSGNEQFF,TGTGCCACCAGCAGAGAAGGGACTAGCGGGAATGAGCAGTTCTTC
-,TRBV2,-,TRBJ2-1,CASTDGLIESSYNEQFF,TGTGCCAGCACCGATGGACTAATCGAGAGCTCCTACAATGAGCAGTTCTTC
-,TRBV6-6,few,TRBJ2-7,CASSYALLLYF,TGTGCCAGCAGTTATGCCCTACTTTTGTACTTC
-,TRBV29-1,-,TRBJ1-4,CSVGELTNEKLFF,TGCAGCGTTGGGGAGTTAACGAATGAAAAACTGTTTTTT
-,TRBV4-1,few,TRBJ1-4,CASSQVVPTNEKLFF,TGCGCCAGCAGCCAAGTAGTTCCAACTAATGAAAAACTGTTTTTT
-,TRBV29-1,-,TRBJ2-2,CSVEDLGAGTGELFF,TGCAGCGTTGAAGATCTCGGGGCCGGGACCGGGGAGCTGTTTTTT
-,TRBV5-4,-,TRBJ2-2,CASSLDSSELFF,TGTGCCAGCAGCTTGGATTCCTCGGAGCTGTTTTTT
-,TRBV12-3/TRBV12-4,-,TRBJ2-3,CASTKDSSTDTQYF,TGTGCCAGCACTAAAGACTCGAGCACAGATACGCAGTATTTT
TRBD1,TRBV28,few,TRBJ2-5,CASSSVTGGETQYF,TGTGCCAGCAGTTCAGTGACAGGGGGAGAGACCCAGTACTTC
TRBD1,TRBV20-1,-,TRBJ1-1,CSARTGQGTEAFF,TGCAGTGCACGGACAGGCCAGGGGACTGAAGCTTTCTTT
-,TRBV20-1,many,TRBJ1-2,CSARTANYGYTF,TGCAGTGCTAGAACGGCTAACTATGGCTACACCTTC
-,TRBV6-6,few,TRBJ2-7,CASCRDLHEQYF,TGTGCCAGCTGTCGGGACCTTCACGAGCAGTACTTC